This record covers a single T cell receptor beta chain. Its antigen is unknown. This sample was taken from a study of cytomegalovirus exposure and HLA in healthy donors. For the study at large: T cells numbering about 180 million yielded around 120 million unique TCR beta sequences in an earlier analysis.

Primers for the PCR totalled 60 Vbeta and 13 Jbeta. Here immunoSEQ multiplex PCR was the method, and the copy in TCRdb shows in-frame clones only, minus some. This sample carries about 100,000 clones, approximately 80% of them seen once, and the ten largest clones take 4.2%. Findings of the study overall: Differences between HLA loci emerged in a later analysis of TCR association rates, with DRB1 most and HLA-C fewest. Clonal expansion, a later analysis showed, was greater in HLA-associated TCR beta chains than in equally common others. Most observed TCR sequences were rare, whereas some public TCRs were detected in many donors.

The TCR originated in a male donor in good health and CMV-seronegative. The material sequenced was PBMCs.

The CDR3 bases are TGTGCCAGCAGGGCCGGACAGAGTGAGGTCGAAGAGCAGTTCTTC. This sequence encodes CASRAGQSEVEEQFF. The genes are TRBV2 and TRBJ2-1; D is possibly TRBD1 (6 bases). This CDR3 is built from 15 residues. V lost 6 bases and J lost 10, with 22 bases in between. Germline V gives CDR1 SNHLY, CDR2 FYNNEI.